What follows are 30 T cell receptor beta chains derived from one specimen sequenced in a study of cytomegalovirus exposure and HLA in healthy donors. Researchers ran the PCR with 60 Vbeta and 13 Jbeta primers. TCRdb keeps only in-frame clones here, not all; method: immunoSEQ multiplex PCR. This sample's table has approximately 100,000 clones. The material sequenced was PBMCs. Receptors originate from a man aged 35 to 55 in good health and CMV-seronegative.

Written as DNA, the CDR3 is TGTGCCTGGAGTGTTACCGGGACAGGGCGCGAGCAGTACTTC. It codes for CAWSVTGTGREQYF. The chain couples TRBV30 to TRBJ2-5; 9 nucleotides line up with TRBD1. The tail of the sequence fits TRBJ2-7 better, so the J call may be wrong. Per the germline V gene, CDR1 is GTSNPN and CDR2 is SVGIG (reference sequence). The CDR3 spans 14 residues.

The chain combines TRBV28 with TRBJ2-4, with 7 bases that match TRBD2. Germline lookup yields CDR1 MDHEN and CDR2 SYDVKM. V was clipped by 2 bases and J by 3 bases; unmatched bases: 4. The CDR3 extends over 15 amino acids. The CDR3 DNA follows: TGTGCCAGCAGTTTAGCGGGAGTGGTCAAAAACATTCAGTACTTC. Translating gives CASSLAGVVKNIQYF.

This chain uses TRBV5-6 with TRBJ2-5, with 8 bases fitting TRBD1. V shed 5 bases, J shed 2 bases, and the junction held 11 bases outside the gene matches. The CDR3 has 16 residues. Germline V gene sequence: CDR1 SGHDT, CDR2 YYEEEE. CDR3 coding DNA: TGTGCCAGCAGTTATGGTCGGGACAGGATTCAAGAGACCCAGTACTTC. This translates into CASSYGRDRIQETQYF.

J is TRBJ2-1 and V is TRBV11-2, with 7 nucleotides matching TRBD1. The CDR3 length is 14 residues. Germline V gene lookup returns CDR1 SGHAT and CDR2 FQNNGV. V was clipped by 6 bases and J by 1 base; unmatched bases: 3. For the CDR3, the DNA is TGTGCCAGCAGAATGACAGGGTCCTACAATGAGCAGTTCTTC. As protein: CASRMTGSYNEQFF.

The genes are TRBV4-3 and TRBJ2-6; possibly TRBD1 for D (6 bases). CDR3 length: 21 amino acids. CDR1 LGHNA and CDR2 YSLEER come from the germline V gene. The ends were cut back, 3 bases at V and 0 bases at J, with 24 bases in the middle. The CDR3 bases are TGCGCCAGCAGCCATCGCACCTATTGGACAGAGTCAAGCTCTGGGGCCAACGTCCTGACTTTC. Protein: CASSHRTYWTESSSGANVLTF.

The chain is built from TRBV6-5 and TRBJ2-7; perhaps TRBD2 as D (6 bases). CDR1 and CDR2 from the germline V gene are MNHEY and SVGAGI. The CDR3 covers 16 residues. The ends were cut back, 2 bases at V and 0 bases at J, with 14 bases in the middle. CDR3 sequence: CASSYHLADASYEQYF. In DNA form, the CDR3 reads TGTGCCAGCAGTTACCACTTAGCGGATGCCTCCTACGAGCAGTACTTC.

The CDR3 nucleotides are TGCGCCAGCAGCTTACAGACGACGAGCACCGGGGAGCTGTTTTTT. As protein: CASSLQTTSTGELFF. The chain has TRBV5-1 and TRBJ2-2; D gene ambiguous. The length of the CDR3 is 15 residues. CDR1 is SGHRS, CDR2 YFSETQ, per germline. V dropped 2 bases and J dropped 4 bases, with 12 bases sitting between them.

The gene calls are TRBV7-7 and TRBJ2-5; the match to TRBD2 covers 13 bases. The CDR3 extends over 18 amino acids. V shed 3 bases, J shed 3 bases, and the junction held 10 bases outside the gene matches. Per germline, CDR1 SSHAT and CDR2 FNYEAQ (reference sequence). DNA of the CDR3: TGTGCCAGCAGCTTTCGACTAGCGGGGGGCCCAGCAGAAGAGACCCAGTACTTC. Amino acid sequence: CASSFRLAGGPAEETQYF. The full variable domain, completed using reference TRBV7-7 and TRBJ2-5, is GAGVSQSPRYKVTKRGQDVTLRCDPISSHATLYWYQQALGQGPEFLTYFNYEAQPDKSGLPSDRFSAERPEGSISTLTIQRTEQRDSAMYRCASSFRLAGGPAEETQYFGPGTRLLVL.

The V gene is TRBV11-2, the J gene TRBJ2-7, with D maybe TRBD1 (6 bases). The V end lost 2 bases, the J end lost 4 bases, and 9 bases lay between the germline ends. Germline CDR1 SGHAT, CDR2 FQNNGV. This CDR3 contains 13 residues. Here the CDR3 reads CASSLQGSYEQYF. CDR3 DNA: TGTGCCAGCAGCTTACAGGGGTCATACGAGCAGTACTTC.

The gene calls are TRBV19 and TRBJ2-7, with D possibly matching TRBD1 (6 bases). This CDR3 contains 16 residues. Germline lookup yields CDR1 LNHDA and CDR2 SQIVND (reference sequence). The V end was cut by 6 bases, the J end by 3 bases, with 21 bases between. CDR3 sequence: CASSKFSGTGIYEQYF. In DNA, the CDR3 is TGTGCCAGTAGCAAATTCTCGGGAACAGGGATCTACGAGCAGTACTTC.

This chain joins TRBV5-1 and TRBJ1-5; TRBD1 agrees at 8 bases. This CDR3 is built from 15 residues. V trimming: 4 bases; J trimming: 4 bases; junction bases outside the gene matches: 7. Per germline, CDR1 SGHRS and CDR2 YFSETQ. DNA of the CDR3: TGCGCCAGCAGCCGAGGGGGACAGGCAAATCAGCCCCAGCATTTT. This encodes CASSRGGQANQPQHF.

The genes are TRBV5-4 and TRBJ2-1, with a weak D call TRBD2 (6 bases). Germline loops: CDR1 SGHNT, CDR2 YYREEE (reference sequence). This CDR3 has 14 amino acids. The V end was cut by 1 base, the J end by 7 bases, with 12 bases between. The DNA of the CDR3 is TGTGCCAGCAGCTTGAGTAGCGGCGAAAATGAGCAGTTCTTC. This codes for CASSLSSGENEQFF.

The chain combines TRBV29-1 with TRBJ2-7, with D perhaps TRBD1 (7 bases). Germline assignment: CDR1 SQVTM and CDR2 ANQGSEA. V was shortened by 7 bases and J by 5 bases, with 12 bases between the two germline ends. The CDR3 has 11 residues. The CDR3 nucleotides read TGCAGCGCCCTCAGGGGGGACGAGCAGTACTTC. Its translation: CSALRGDEQYF.

A note on this clone: One end of the junction varies from germline; a read error may be responsible. This CDR3 is also generated by other DNA sequences in the sample. The genes are TRBV18 and TRBJ1-1; D is uncertain. The CDR3 is made up of 15 amino acids. The germline V gene has CDR1 KGHSH and CDR2 LQKENI. As DNA, the CDR3 is TGCGCCAGCTCACCCACAGCCGATATGAACACTGAAGCTTTCTTT. Its protein product is CASSPTADMNTEAFF.

The J gene is TRBJ1-4, the V gene TRBV6-6, with 8 bases identical to TRBD1. The germline CDR1 and CDR2 sequences are MNHNY and SVGAGI (reference sequence). CDR3 length: 14 residues. V lost 6 bases, J lost 8 bases, and 8 bases stayed unmatched. The CDR3 protein is CASRRQGIGEKLFF. The CDR3 DNA reads as TGTGCCAGCAGACGACAGGGGATCGGAGAAAAACTGTTTTTT.

This chain joins TRBV7-2 and TRBJ2-7; 11 bases match TRBD2. J lost 6 bases, V lost 5 bases, and 12 bases had no gene match. The germline gives CDR1 SGHTA, CDR2 FQGNSA. The CDR3 covers 16 residues. In DNA form, the CDR3 reads TGTGCCAGCAGCCTATATGGGCTAGCGGGAGGTGGCGAGCAGTACTTC. It specifies CASSLYGLAGGGEQYF.

V is TRBV27 and J is TRBJ2-2; TRBD1 aligns across 9 bases. The CDR3 is 17 amino acids. Looked up from germline, CDR1 is MNHEY and CDR2 is SMNVEV (reference sequence). V shed 3 bases and J 0 bases; nucleotides not matched to a gene: 5. CDR3 amino acids: CASSFQGQGANTGELFF. The CDR3 DNA reads as TGTGCCAGCAGTTTCCAGGGACAGGGTGCGAACACCGGGGAGCTGTTTTTT.

The chain links TRBV7-2 to TRBJ2-4, with 12 nucleotides matching TRBD2. The ends lost 3 bases at V and 2 bases at J; junction bases unmatched: 2. This CDR3 is built from 16 residues. Germline V gene sequence: CDR1 SGHTA, CDR2 FQGNSA. The CDR3, as DNA: TGTGCCAGCAGCTTCACTAGCGGGGGGTCCAAAAACATTCAGTACTTC. It encodes CASSFTSGGSKNIQYF.

The genes are TRBV19 and TRBJ1-5; 7 bases line up with TRBD1. V shed 5 bases, J shed 6 bases, and the junction held 10 bases outside the gene matches. CDR1 is LNHDA and CDR2 is SQIVND in the germline V gene (reference sequence). The CDR3 is made up of 15 amino acids. Written as DNA, the CDR3 is TGTGCCAGTAGTGCGGGACAGATCTTCTCTCAGCCCCAGCATTTT. Translated: CASSAGQIFSQPQHF.

The chain links TRBV15 to TRBJ2-3; no firm D call. Per germline, CDR1 LNHNV and CDR2 YYDKDF (reference sequence). V was cut by 0 bases and J by 9 bases, with 7 bases left in between. The CDR3 is made up of 12 amino acids. The CDR3 bases are TGTGCCACCAGCAGAGAGAGGATAACGCAGTATTTT. Amino acids: CATSRERITQYF.

V and J are TRBV5-1 and TRBJ2-6; D not resolved. The CDR3 sequence is 12 residues long. Per the germline V gene, CDR1 is SGHRS and CDR2 is YFSETQ. V lost 5 bases and J lost 4, with 4 bases in between. CDR3: CASRAGANVLTF. For the CDR3, the DNA is TGCGCCAGCAGGGCAGGGGCCAACGTCCTGACTTTC.

The chain links TRBV2 to TRBJ1-1; 9 bases are shared with TRBD1. J lost 1 base, V lost 9 bases, and 3 bases had no gene match. Germline CDR1 and CDR2: SNHLY and FYNNEI. CDR3 length: 13 amino acids. The CDR3 coding sequence is TGTGCCAGGGGGGACAGGGCGAACACTGAAGCTTTCTTT. Translation gives CARGDRANTEAFF.

The chain couples TRBV4-1 to TRBJ2-3, with TRBD2 as a possible D gene (6 bases). Germline V gene lookup returns CDR1 MGHRA and CDR2 YSYEKL. Trimming removed 2 bases at V and 6 bases at J, with 12 bases between. The length of the CDR3 is 14 residues. The DNA for the CDR3 is TGCGCCAGCAGCCAATACGGGGGTCGGGATACGCAGTATTTT. Translating gives CASSQYGGRDTQYF.

J is TRBJ1-5 and V is TRBV19, with 7 nucleotides matching TRBD1. The CDR3 length is 15 residues. Germline loops: CDR1 LNHDA, CDR2 SQIVND (reference sequence). Unmatched junction bases numbered 9, after V lost 6 bases and J lost 4 bases. For the CDR3, the DNA is TGTGCCAGTAGACCTCCCGACAGGGCGAATCAGCCCCAGCATTTT. This sequence encodes CASRPPDRANQPQHF.

This chain connects TRBV29-1 to TRBJ2-2; 10 bases are shared with TRBD2. J lost 1 base, V lost 5 bases, and 1 base had no gene match. Germline CDR1 SQVTM, CDR2 ANQGSEA. CDR3 size: 14 residues. CDR3 in DNA: TGCAGCGTTCGACTAGCGGGGAACACCGGGGAGCTGTTTTTT. It yields the protein CSVRLAGNTGELFF.

This chain uses TRBV5-4 with TRBJ1-4; 8 bases align to TRBD1. Per germline, CDR1 SGHNT and CDR2 YYREEE (reference sequence). V shed 3 bases and J 7 bases; nucleotides not matched to a gene: 5. There are 14 residues in the CDR3. This chain's CDR3 is CASSSDRAFEKLFF. The CDR3 DNA reads as TGTGCCAGCAGCTCGGACAGGGCGTTTGAAAAACTGTTTTTT.

The J gene is TRBJ2-7, the V gene TRBV27, with D possibly being TRBD2 (6 bases). Germline V gives CDR1 MNHEY, CDR2 SMNVEV (reference sequence). Between the trimmed V and J ends, which lost 6 bases and 2 bases, there was a span of 11 bases. CDR3 size: 13 residues. This CDR3 is CASREGSAYEQYF. DNA of the CDR3: TGTGCCAGCAGGGAGGGCAGTGCCTACGAGCAGTACTTC.

CDR3 in amino acids: CASSLVSWQGDGYTF. In DNA form, the CDR3 reads TGTGCCAGCAGCTTGGTATCCTGGCAGGGTGATGGCTACACCTTC. The chain employs TRBV5-6 and TRBJ1-2; perhaps TRBD1 as D (5 bases). The CDR3 runs 15 residues. Per germline, CDR1 SGHDT and CDR2 YYEEEE. V lost 0 bases to trimming and J lost 6 bases, with 15 bases between them.

For the CDR3, the DNA is TGTGCCAGCAGCTTGGCCGGACAGGGGGCTTACGAGCAGTACTTC. Translated: CASSLAGQGAYEQYF. The chain carries TRBV5-6 and TRBJ2-5; 11 nucleotides align to TRBD1. The closer fit of TRBJ2-7 to the DNA end suggests the J call may be wrong. The CDR3 contains 15 residues. Germline V lookup: CDR1 SGHDT, CDR2 YYEEEE.

The CDR3 coding sequence is TGCGCCAGCAGCTTAGGGGGAACCTACACCGGGGAGCTGTTTTTT. Encoded protein: CASSLGGTYTGELFF. The chain links TRBV5-1 to TRBJ2-2, with D possibly being TRBD1 (6 bases). V lost 2 bases and J 3 bases, leaving 11 bases between the germline ends. The CDR3 consists of 15 residues. Germline V gene lookup returns CDR1 SGHRS and CDR2 YFSETQ.